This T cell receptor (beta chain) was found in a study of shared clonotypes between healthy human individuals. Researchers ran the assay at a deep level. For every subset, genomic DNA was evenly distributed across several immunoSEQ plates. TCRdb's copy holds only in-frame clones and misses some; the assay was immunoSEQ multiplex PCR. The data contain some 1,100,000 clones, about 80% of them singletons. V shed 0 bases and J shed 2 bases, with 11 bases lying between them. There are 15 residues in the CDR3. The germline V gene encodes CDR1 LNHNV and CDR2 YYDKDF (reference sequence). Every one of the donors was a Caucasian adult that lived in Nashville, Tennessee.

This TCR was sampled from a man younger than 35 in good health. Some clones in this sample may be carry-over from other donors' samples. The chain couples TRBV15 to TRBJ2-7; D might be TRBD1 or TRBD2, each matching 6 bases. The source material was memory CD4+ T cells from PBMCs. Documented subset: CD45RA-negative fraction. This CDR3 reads CATSRDTGAAYEQYF. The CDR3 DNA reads TGTGCCACCAGCAGAGATACGGGGGCGGCCTACGAGCAGTACTTC.